The sequence of this T cell receptor beta chain was determined in a study of control samples from healthy donors and cancer patients. Germline V gene data show CDR1 as MNHEY and CDR2 as SVGAGI. The CDR3 is made up of 13 amino acids. V shed 8 bases, J shed 6 bases, and the junction held 8 bases outside the gene matches. Sequencing used immunoSEQ multiplex PCR; TCRdb keeps in-frame clones, though not all of them. This sample carries 120,000 or so clones, approximately 88% of them seen once, and the ten largest clones take roughly 4%. This clonotype was sampled from a woman aged 60-70 years with lung cancer. The material sequenced was PBMCs. The V gene is TRBV6-5, the J gene TRBJ1-1; TRBD1 agrees at 8 bases. In nucleotides, the CDR3 is TGTGCCAGCTCTCGCGGACAGGGCCCTGAAGCTTTCTTT. Translating gives CASSRGQGPEAFF.